The 9 T cell receptor beta chains presented below share a single source sample, sequenced in a study of cytomegalovirus exposure and HLA in healthy donors. The PCR contained 60 Vbeta and 13 Jbeta primers. This table comes from immunoSEQ multiplex PCR, and its TCRdb copy is limited to in-frame clones, with some not included. Of about 180,000 clones listed, roughly 79% were seen once; the top ten hold 1.3%. The source material was PBMCs. These receptors were taken from a man between 25 and 39 years old in good health and CMV-seronegative.

This chain connects TRBV18 to TRBJ2-7, with a tentative D call TRBD2 (6 bases). The V and J ends lost 4 bases and 2 bases respectively, with 15 bases between them. The CDR3 is made up of 15 amino acids. The germline gives CDR1 KGHSH, CDR2 LQKENI. CDR3 sequence: CASSLGTGGAYEQYF. The CDR3 nucleotides are TGTGCCAGCTCACTAGGGACTGGAGGAGCCTACGAGCAGTACTTC. The whole variable domain, filled in from reference TRBV18 and TRBJ2-7, reads NAGVMQNPRHLVRRRGQEARLRCSPMKGHSHVYWYRQLPEEGLKFMVYLQKENIIDESGMPKERFSAEFPKEGPSILRIQQVVRGDSAAYFCASSLGTGGAYEQYFGPGTRLTVT.

The chain links TRBV6-5 to TRBJ2-7; no clear D. The CDR3 runs to 16 residues. CDR1 and CDR2 (germline): MNHEY, SVGAGI. Trimming took off 0 bases at V and 1 base at J, with 13 bases between the two ends. CDR3 amino acids: CASSYSIGGASYEQYF. CDR3 in DNA: TGTGCCAGCAGTTACTCGATTGGCGGAGCTTCCTACGAGCAGTACTTC.

The genes are TRBV6-5 and TRBJ2-3; the D is unclear. The CDR3 extends over 15 amino acids. V lost 0 bases to trimming and J lost 4 bases, with 11 bases between them. Germline assignment: CDR1 MNHEY and CDR2 SVGAGI. The DNA of the CDR3 is TGTGCCAGCAGTTACTCGCGCGAATATGCAGATACGCAGTATTTT. Translating it yields CASSYSREYADTQYF.

The V call is TRBV5-4, the J call TRBJ2-1, with D maybe TRBD1 (6 bases). Germline-derived CDR1 and CDR2 are SGHNT and YYREEE (reference sequence). V gave up 4 bases and J gave up 2 bases, with 13 bases separating them. The CDR3 loop spans 15 amino acids. This CDR3 reads CASSQRTATYNEQFF. The CDR3, as DNA: TGTGCCAGCAGCCAACGGACAGCCACCTACAATGAGCAGTTCTTC.

As to this clone: Mismatch with germline at one junction end may stem from a read error. The chain combines TRBV5-1 with TRBJ1-4, with D possibly matching TRBD1 (6 bases). CDR1 is SGHRS, CDR2 YFSETQ, per germline. CDR3 length equals 14 residues. This CDR3 reads CVSSRQESNEKLFF. The DNA of the CDR3 is TGCGTCAGCAGCCGACAGGAGAGTAATGAAAAACTGTTTTTT.

The chain recombines TRBV10-3 with TRBJ1-1; tentative D call: TRBD1 (6 bases). Germline lookup yields CDR1 ENHRY and CDR2 SYGVKD. Trimming took off 5 bases at V and 2 bases at J, with 21 bases between the two ends. This CDR3 region has 17 residues. CDR3 sequence (DNA): TGTGCCATCAGTACTACGTCGGGGGGGCCCCTAAACACTGAAGCTTTCTTT. Its translation: CAISTTSGGPLNTEAFF.

This clone was detected only once. The J gene is TRBJ2-7, the V gene TRBV5-1, with TRBD2 as a possible D gene (5 bases). The V end was cut by 5 bases, the J end by 3 bases, with 12 bases between. This CDR3 contains 13 residues. Germline V lookup: CDR1 SGHRS, CDR2 YFSETQ. CDR3 nucleotide sequence: TGCGCCAGCAGTTCCGGACGGGACTACGAGCAGTACTTC. Its protein is CASSSGRDYEQYF.

This chain links TRBV7-9 with TRBJ2-1; 9 bases are a match to TRBD2. Unmatched junction bases numbered 11, after V lost 5 bases and J lost 3 bases. Per the germline V gene, CDR1 is SEHNR and CDR2 is FQNEAQ (reference sequence). The CDR3 loop spans 17 amino acids. In DNA, the CDR3 is TGTGCCAGCAGCCTACCGAAGAGCGGGGGGTTCTACAATGAGCAGTTCTTC. Translated: CASSLPKSGGFYNEQFF.

The chain uses TRBV5-4 and TRBJ2-1, with D possibly TRBD1 on 6 matching bases. The CDR3 consists of 14 residues. Germline loops: CDR1 SGHNT, CDR2 YYREEE (reference sequence). Trimming removed 3 bases from V and 7 bases from J, with 14 bases in between. The CDR3 spells CASSSKPTGNEQFF. Here the CDR3 DNA reads TGTGCCAGCAGCTCAAAGCCGACAGGAAATGAGCAGTTCTTC.